What follows are 25 T cell receptor beta chains derived from one specimen sequenced in a study of CD8+ T cells in alopecia areata. Extracted from the samples, RNA was reverse transcribed into cDNA to serve as the sequencing template. The assay was immunoSEQ multiplex PCR, and TCRdb's table has in-frame clones only and misses some. The sample gives around 190,000 clones, roughly three fifths of which show up once; roughly 5.3% is in the top ten. The sequenced sample was CD8+ T cells sorted from blood. The origin of the receptors is a human donor in good health.

This chain uses TRBV4-1 with TRBJ2-5; D is possibly TRBD1 (5 bases). This CDR3 is built from 15 residues. Trimming stripped 1 base from V and 5 bases from J, with 14 bases between. The germline CDR1 and CDR2 sequences are MGHRA and YSYEKL. The CDR3 DNA reads as TGCGCCAGCAGCCAAGGAACCTCCTCAGGGGAGACCCAGTACTTC. Translating gives CASSQGTSSGETQYF.

This chain connects TRBV7-9 to TRBJ1-1, with D possibly matching TRBD1 (5 bases). Trimming cost V 4 bases and J 8 bases, with 11 bases left between them. The CDR3 runs 12 residues. Germline lookup yields CDR1 SEHNR and CDR2 FQNEAQ (reference sequence). The CDR3 coding sequence is TGTGCCAGCAGCTCTAAATGGGGCGAAGCTTTCTTT. This encodes CASSSKWGEAFF.

This chain uses TRBV7-2 with TRBJ2-1; D not certain. The CDR3 contains 14 residues. Germline values: CDR1 SGHTA, CDR2 FQGNSA. Trimming removed 5 bases at V and 6 bases at J, with 14 bases between. CDR3 sequence reads: CASSGGGIINEQFF. Here the CDR3 DNA reads TGTGCCAGCAGCGGCGGTGGCATCATCAATGAGCAGTTCTTC.

The chain employs TRBV14 and TRBJ1-2, with D possibly TRBD1 on 6 matching bases. Germline V gene data show CDR1 as SGHDN and CDR2 as FVKESK. V lost 4 bases, J lost 7 bases, and 19 bases lay in between. CDR3 size: 15 residues. CDR3 region: CASSLGAGLGAGYTF. The CDR3 nucleotides are TGTGCCAGCAGCCTGGGGGCAGGGCTGGGAGCTGGCTACACCTTC.

The gene calls are TRBV2 and TRBJ1-5; D ambiguous. Germline V CDR1 and CDR2: SNHLY, FYNNEI. The CDR3 totals 13 residues. The V gene lost 10 bases and the J gene lost 6 bases, with 16 bases spanning the gap. CDR3 residues: CATGLRDPQPQHF. In DNA form, the CDR3 reads TGTGCCACCGGATTAAGAGACCCTCAGCCCCAGCATTTT.

J is TRBJ1-2 and V is TRBV27; D is uncertain. V dropped 5 bases and J dropped 9 bases, with 16 bases sitting between them. This CDR3 has 13 residues. Per germline, CDR1 MNHEY and CDR2 SMNVEV (reference sequence). The CDR3 loop reads CASSPTESSSYTF. CDR3 in DNA: TGTGCCAGCAGTCCCACAGAAAGTTCTAGCTACACCTTC.

This clone was found a few times. The CDR3 DNA reads TGTGCCAGCAGCTTAGGGACAGGCACTGAAGCTTTCTTT. This sequence encodes CASSLGTGTEAFF. J is TRBJ1-1 and V is TRBV7-9; 7 bases map to TRBD1. Germline CDR1 SEHNR, CDR2 FQNEAQ (reference sequence). J gave up 4 bases and V 1 base, and 0 bases lay outside the gene matches. CDR3 length equals 13 residues.

V is TRBV7-9 and J is TRBJ2-2; the match to TRBD1 covers 10 bases. Germline V CDR1 and CDR2: SEHNR, FQNEAQ (reference sequence). The CDR3 runs to 15 residues. Unmatched junction bases numbered 3, after V lost 5 bases and J lost 3 bases. The CDR3 spells CASSRTGGDTGELFF. As DNA, the CDR3 is TGTGCCAGCAGCCGGACAGGGGGTGACACCGGGGAGCTGTTTTTT. The complete variable domain, with remaining parts taken from reference TRBV7-9 and TRBJ2-2, reads DTGVSQNPRHKITKRGQNVTFRCDPISEHNRLYWYRQTLGQGPEFLTYFQNEAQLEKSRLLSDRFSAERPKGSFSTLEIQRTEQGDSAMYLCASSRTGGDTGELFFGEGSRLTVL.

This clone was detected a few times. The chain uses TRBV12-5 and TRBJ1-1; D gene uncertain. The germline gives CDR1 LGHNT, CDR2 FRNRAP. The CDR3 totals 13 residues. Trimming shortened V by 4 bases and J by 8 bases, and 14 bases separated the two germline ends. The CDR3 here is CASGSGRLLEAFF. In DNA, the CDR3 is TGTGCTAGTGGTTCAGGTCGTTTACTCGAAGCTTTCTTT. Complete variable domain (other parts from reference TRBV12-5 and TRBJ1-1): DARVTQTPRHKVTEMGQEVTMRCQPILGHNTVFWYRQTMMQGLELLAYFRNRAPLDDSGMPKDRFSAEMPDATLATLKIQPSEPRDSAVYFCASGSGRLLEAFFGQGTRLTVV.

The V and J genes are TRBV29-1 and TRBJ1-2; TRBD1 agrees at 7 bases. V shed 1 base and J 6 bases; nucleotides not matched to a gene: 14. Germline CDR1 SQVTM, CDR2 ANQGSEA. The CDR3 covers 16 residues. This chain's CDR3 is CSVEGKGSGGRNGYTF. CDR3 DNA sequence: TGCAGCGTTGAAGGGAAGGGATCAGGGGGGCGGAATGGCTACACCTTC.

The chain uses TRBV27 and TRBJ1-1, with D hard to call. The CDR3 totals 11 residues. Germline V lookup: CDR1 MNHEY, CDR2 SMNVEV (reference sequence). V lost 4 bases to trimming and J lost 4 bases, with 4 bases between them. The CDR3 DNA follows: TGTGCCAGCAGTTCAGGCACTGAAGCTTTCTTT. It is translated as CASSSGTEAFF.

The chain carries TRBV6-6 and TRBJ2-5; D assignment may be TRBD1 or TRBD2 (5 bases each). V lost 5 bases to trimming and J lost 8 bases, with 21 bases between them. The CDR3 runs 15 residues. From germline, CDR1 is MNHNY and CDR2 SVGAGI (reference sequence). The CDR3, as DNA: TGTGCCAGCAGTCGGCCATTGGGACCGCAGCTTACCCAGTACTTC. This gives the protein CASSRPLGPQLTQYF.

The V call is TRBV7-9, the J call TRBJ2-3, with TRBD2 matching 7 bases. There are 15 residues in the CDR3. Germline V lookup: CDR1 SEHNR, CDR2 FQNEAQ (reference sequence). V lost 1 base to trimming and J lost 2 bases; unmatched junction nucleotides: 3. CDR3 in DNA: TGTGCCAGCAGCTTAGGAAGCGGGGCCACAGATACGCAGTATTTT. It is translated as CASSLGSGATDTQYF. The full variable domain, its missing parts supplied by reference TRBV7-9 and TRBJ2-3, is DTGVSQNPRHKITKRGQNVTFRCDPISEHNRLYWYRQTLGQGPEFLTYFQNEAQLEKSRLLSDRFSAERPKGSFSTLEIQRTEQGDSAMYLCASSLGSGATDTQYFGPGTRLTVL.

The table lists this clone with a few counts. This chain links TRBV5-1 with TRBJ1-1; no clear D gene. Deletions cut 2 bases from V and 0 bases from J, with 8 bases between. The CDR3 has 14 amino acids. CDR1 is SGHRS, CDR2 YFSETQ, per germline. CDR3 in amino acids: CASSLKSVNTEAFF. In DNA form, the CDR3 reads TGCGCCAGCAGCTTAAAATCGGTGAACACTGAAGCTTTCTTT.

The genes are TRBV13 and TRBJ2-1, with 7 bases aligning to TRBD1. Unmatched junction bases numbered 6, after V lost 3 bases and J lost 10 bases. This CDR3 is built from 13 residues. Germline V gene data show CDR1 as PRHDT and CDR2 as FYEKMQ (reference sequence). CDR3 sequence (DNA): TGTGCCAGCAGCTTTCGCAGACAGGGAGAGCAGTTCTTC. Residues: CASSFRRQGEQFF.

This clone was seen only once. V gene TRBV7-9 combines with J gene TRBJ1-6; D ambiguous. Germline-derived CDR1 and CDR2 are SEHNR and FQNEAQ (reference sequence). The CDR3 contains 14 residues. V lost 0 bases and J lost 10, with 10 bases in between. CDR3: CASSLAGPGSPLHF. The CDR3 DNA follows: TGTGCCAGCAGCTTAGCAGGGCCGGGCTCACCCCTCCACTTT.

This clone was observed a few times. The chain combines TRBV7-9 with TRBJ1-1, with D perhaps matching TRBD1 (6 bases). V was cut by 5 bases and J by 7 bases, with 17 bases left in between. CDR3 length: 14 amino acids. Germline CDR1 and CDR2: SEHNR and FQNEAQ (reference sequence). CDR3 nucleotides: TGTGCCAGCAGCCTAGGCGGGGGCCGGGTTGAAGCTTTCTTT. Protein sequence: CASSLGGGRVEAFF.

The V call is TRBV29-1, the J call TRBJ1-1; TRBD1 matches 7 bases. The CDR3 has 12 residues. Germline lookup yields CDR1 SQVTM and CDR2 ANQGSEA. The CDR3 sequence: CRGDRANTEAFF. In DNA, the CDR3 is TGCAGAGGAGACAGGGCTAACACTGAAGCTTTCTTT.

The chain joins TRBV28 to TRBJ2-3; weak D call: TRBD1 (6 bases). CDR1 and CDR2 (germline): MDHEN, SYDVKM. Trimming took off 6 bases at V and 2 bases at J, with 9 bases between the two ends. The CDR3 is 13 residues long. In DNA form, the CDR3 reads TGTGCCAGCAGCACAGGGTCCACAGATACGCAGTATTTT. Translation gives CASSTGSTDTQYF.

Points on this clone: Distinct nucleotide sequences in the sample also encode this CDR3. The rearrangement uses TRBV27 and TRBJ2-6; D remains unclear. CDR3 length: 13 residues. Germline CDR1 and CDR2: MNHEY and SMNVEV (reference sequence). Trimming cost V 2 bases and J 4 bases, with 3 bases left between them. The CDR3 coding sequence is TGTGCCAGCAGTTTAGGGGGGGCCAACGTCCTGACTTTC. It translates to CASSLGGANVLTF.

This chain joins TRBV6-5 and TRBJ2-7; 8 bases line up with TRBD1. V gave up 6 bases and J gave up 7 bases; unmatched junction bases: 14. The CDR3 spans 15 residues. Germline CDR1 MNHEY, CDR2 SVGAGI. The CDR3 sequence is CASSRTGSNVGEQYF. CDR3 sequence (DNA): TGTGCCAGCAGCAGGACAGGGAGTAACGTGGGGGAGCAGTACTTC.

This rearrangement joins TRBV29-1 to TRBJ2-3; 8 nucleotides line up with TRBD2. Germline CDR1 and CDR2: SQVTM and ANQGSEA. The CDR3 length is 14 residues. Germline trimming cut 8 bases from V and 1 base from J; bases unmatched to any gene: 8. The CDR3 nucleotides are TGCAGCATCTACGGGGGGGCGGGCACAGATACGCAGTATTTT. Amino acid sequence: CSIYGGAGTDTQYF.

The V call is TRBV13, the J call TRBJ1-5; D perhaps matches TRBD1 (5 bases). With 5 bases removed from V and 2 bases from J, the gap between germline ends came to 10 bases. The CDR3 consists of 14 residues. The germline gives CDR1 PRHDT, CDR2 FYEKMQ (reference sequence). The CDR3 DNA follows: TGTGCCAGCAGCCCCCCGGGGCGCAATCAGCCCCAGCATTTT. It yields the protein CASSPPGRNQPQHF.

This sequence joins TRBV5-1 and TRBJ2-7; TRBD1 or TRBD2 may be the D gene (5 bases each). Germline V gives CDR1 SGHRS, CDR2 YFSETQ. The CDR3 is 14 amino acids. Trimming stripped 4 bases from V and 0 bases from J, with 11 bases between. This chain's CDR3 is CASSARDGSYEQYF. The CDR3 nucleotides are TGCGCCAGCAGCGCCCGGGACGGCTCCTACGAGCAGTACTTC.

The rearrangement joins TRBV7-6 to TRBJ1-2; tentatively, D is TRBD1 (5 bases). The germline V gene encodes CDR1 SGHVS and CDR2 FNYEAQ. The CDR3 is 13 amino acids. The V end was cut by 1 base, the J end by 8 bases, with 11 bases between. DNA for the CDR3: TGTGCCAGCAGCTTAGACGGATGGGGCGGCTACACCTTC. Its protein is CASSLDGWGGYTF.